The 24 T cell receptor beta chains below all came from one sample that was sequenced in a study of beta chain features in type 1 diabetes. Sequencing targeted expressed TCRB transcripts, as all isolated RNA had been reverse transcribed. This table comes from immunoSEQ multiplex PCR, and its TCRdb copy is limited to in-frame clones, with some not included. Among 110,000 to 150,000 clones listed, about 10% were seen once. The source material was central memory CD4+ T cells from blood. These TCRs come from a man younger than 35 in good health.

This clone has more than one count but fewer than ten. The CDR3 here is CASTNTGDQPQHF. CDR3 coding DNA: TGTGCCAGCACGAATACAGGGGATCAGCCCCAGCATTTT. The V call is TRBV7-9, the J call TRBJ1-5; 7 nucleotides align to TRBD1. V shed 7 bases, J shed 5 bases, and the junction held 5 bases outside the gene matches. Per germline, CDR1 SEHNR and CDR2 FQNEAQ (reference sequence). This CDR3 is 13 amino acids long.

This clone was seen more than once but under ten times. CDR3 in amino acids: CASNLGGTNYGYTF. The CDR3 DNA reads as TGCGCCAGCAACTTAGGGGGCACTAACTATGGCTACACCTTC. The chain joins TRBV5-1 to TRBJ1-2; 7 nucleotides match TRBD1. The V segment lost 6 bases and the J segment 0 bases; nucleotides outside the gene matches: 5. Germline-derived CDR1 and CDR2 are SGHRS and YFSETQ. The CDR3 sequence is 14 residues long.

V is TRBV6-6 and J is TRBJ1-5; perhaps TRBD1 as D (5 bases). The CDR3 length is 14 residues. In germline, CDR1 is MNHNY, CDR2 SVGAGI (reference sequence). V was pared by 5 bases and J by 1 base, with 9 bases between. In nucleotides, the CDR3 is TGTGCCAGCAGTAGCCGACAGAGCAATCAGCCCCAGCATTTT. Translating it yields CASSSRQSNQPQHF.

This clone was observed a few times. The V call is TRBV30, the J call TRBJ1-2; D is undetermined. Germline assignment: CDR1 GTSNPN and CDR2 SVGIG (reference sequence). V shed 4 bases and J shed 2 bases, with 14 bases lying between them. The CDR3 covers 14 residues. CDR3 DNA sequence: TGTGCCTGGACCCGGTTCCCAATCAACTATGGCTACACCTTC. This sequence encodes CAWTRFPINYGYTF.

This clone was seen more than once but under ten times. The rearrangement uses TRBV7-9 and TRBJ1-5, with D tentatively TRBD1 (6 bases). V gave up 3 bases and J gave up 3 bases, with 21 bases separating them. Germline assignment: CDR1 SEHNR and CDR2 FQNEAQ (reference sequence). The CDR3 totals 18 residues. This chain's CDR3 is CASSFYGTTRALNQPQHF. The CDR3 coding sequence is TGTGCCAGCAGCTTTTACGGGACAACCCGGGCCCTCAATCAGCCCCAGCATTTT.

The chain is built from TRBV29-1 and TRBJ2-2; 8 bases line up with TRBD1. The germline V gene encodes CDR1 SQVTM and CDR2 ANQGSEA. After removal of 6 bases from V and 6 bases from J, the junction contained 6 bases not matched to a gene. The CDR3 runs 13 residues. The CDR3, as DNA: TGCAGCGTCGACAGGGGTGGGGCCGGGGAGCTGTTTTTT. As protein: CSVDRGGAGELFF.

The genes are TRBV7-8 and TRBJ2-5; 9 nucleotides match TRBD1. CDR1 and CDR2 from the germline V gene are SGHVS and FQNEAQ. V dropped 2 bases and J dropped 5; count of bases not matched to a gene: 6. This CDR3 region has 15 residues. The DNA for the CDR3 is TGTGCCAGCAGCTTACCGGGACAGGGTACGGAGACCCAGTACTTC. Amino acids: CASSLPGQGTETQYF.

This clone has only a few counts. The J gene is TRBJ2-3, the V gene TRBV4-1; 8 positions agree with TRBD2. V shed 2 bases and J 0 bases; nucleotides not matched to a gene: 7. The CDR3 length is 17 residues. The germline V gene has CDR1 MGHRA and CDR2 YSYEKL. CDR3 loop: CASSQRLAGTSTDTQYF. Written as DNA, the CDR3 is TGCGCCAGCAGCCAACGCCTAGCGGGTACCAGCACAGATACGCAGTATTTT.

The genes are TRBV7-9 and TRBJ1-2; 9 bases align to TRBD1. After removal of 5 bases from V and 8 bases from J, the junction contained 12 bases not matched to a gene. The CDR3 covers 15 residues. Germline assignment: CDR1 SEHNR and CDR2 FQNEAQ (reference sequence). CDR3 region: CASSITGTGPGGYTF. CDR3 sequence (DNA): TGTGCCAGCAGCATAACCGGGACAGGGCCTGGAGGCTACACCTTC.

This chain joins TRBV19 and TRBJ1-4; TRBD1 aligns across 9 bases. Germline CDR1 reads LNHDA; CDR2 reads SQIVND (reference sequence). CDR3 length: 17 residues. V shed 5 bases, J shed 5 bases, and the junction held 12 bases outside the gene matches. CDR3 nucleotides: TGTGCCAGTAGTCCGCCCACAGGGGGCAGCTGGAATGAAAAACTGTTTTTT. It yields the protein CASSPPTGGSWNEKLFF.

This clone showed up just a few times. The rearrangement links TRBV4-2 to TRBJ2-7; 9 bases align to TRBD2. CDR1 and CDR2 from the germline V gene are LGHNA and YNFKEQ. V gave up 0 bases and J gave up 1 base; unmatched junction bases: 10. The CDR3 covers 18 residues. CDR3 loop: CASSQERLATSGSYEQYF. CDR3 coding DNA: TGTGCCAGCAGCCAAGAAAGGTTAGCGACTAGCGGATCCTACGAGCAGTACTTC.

This clone has just a few counts. This chain links TRBV6-5 with TRBJ2-7, with TRBD1 as a possible D gene (6 bases). V was shortened by 5 bases and J by 2 bases, with 13 bases between the two germline ends. The CDR3 runs 14 residues. Germline V lookup: CDR1 MNHEY, CDR2 SVGAGI. The CDR3 bases are TGTGCCAGCAGTCTACGACAGGCTACCTACGAGCAGTACTTC. This encodes CASSLRQATYEQYF.

A few counts support this clone. The V call is TRBV4-2, the J call TRBJ2-3; 8 nucleotides agree with TRBD2. Germline CDR1 LGHNA, CDR2 YNFKEQ. The CDR3 loop spans 16 amino acids. With 0 bases clipped from V and 3 bases from J, the junction kept 5 bases outside the gene matches. The CDR3 region has the DNA TGTGCCAGCAGCCAAGAAGGGGCTAGCGGGACAGATACGCAGTATTTT. It codes for CASSQEGASGTDTQYF.

This clone was counted between two and nine times. V is TRBV2 and J is TRBJ1-6; D remains unclear. The germline V gene encodes CDR1 SNHLY and CDR2 FYNNEI. The CDR3 loop spans 11 amino acids. V gave up 7 bases and J gave up 13 bases, with 11 bases separating them. The CDR3 DNA reads as TGTGCCAGCATGCGGAGTTTGCCCCTCCACTTT. Its translation is CASMRSLPLHF.

Points on this clone: This CDR3 is also generated by other DNA sequences in the sample. The rearrangement links TRBV7-2 to TRBJ2-1; TRBD2 matches at 14 bases. Trimming took 5 bases from V and 7 from J; bases not matched to a gene: 7. There are 16 residues in the CDR3. Germline V gene sequence: CDR1 SGHTA, CDR2 FQGNSA. The CDR3 spells CASSPRLAGGRNEQFF. The CDR3 DNA follows: TGTGCCAGCAGCCCCCGACTAGCGGGGGGGCGGAATGAGCAGTTCTTC.

The sample holds a few counts of this clone. The rearrangement joins TRBV5-1 to TRBJ2-5; 11 bases map to TRBD1. Germline values: CDR1 SGHRS, CDR2 YFSETQ. The CDR3 contains 14 residues. V lost 2 bases, J lost 7 bases, and 4 bases stayed unmatched. CDR3 sequence (DNA): TGCGCCAGCAGCTTCGGACAGGGGGCTGTGACCCAGTACTTC. It codes for CASSFGQGAVTQYF.

This chain links TRBV7-7 with TRBJ2-1; D uncertain. There are 13 residues in the CDR3. Looked up from germline, CDR1 is SSHAT and CDR2 is FNYEAQ (reference sequence). V lost 5 bases, J lost 7 bases, and 12 bases lay in between. CDR3 nucleotides: TGTGCCAGCAGCCCCGTGTCTAGGAATGAGCAGTTCTTC. It codes for CASSPVSRNEQFF.

In its sample, this clone was seen a few times. The chain has TRBV21-1 and TRBJ1-2; the table assigns TRBD1, which was not confirmed against the DNA. TRBV21-1 is labeled a pseudogene. This CDR3 comprises 14 residues. The CDR3 bases are TGTGCCAGCAGCAAAGCCGGCAGGGGGGACGGCTACACCTTC. Amino acid sequence: CASSKAGRGDGYTF.

The chain combines TRBV18 with TRBJ2-5, with TRBD2 matching over 7 bases. The CDR3 runs 16 residues. V lost 3 bases to trimming and J lost 5 bases; unmatched junction nucleotides: 12. Germline V gene lookup returns CDR1 KGHSH and CDR2 LQKENI. In DNA, the CDR3 is TGTGCCAGCTCACCCTCTGGCACCTCGCGGGAGGAGACCCAGTACTTC. This translates into CASSPSGTSREETQYF.

The CDR3 loop is CASTDGTGQRNEQFF. The CDR3 DNA follows: TGCGCCAGCACTGACGGGACAGGGCAACGTAATGAGCAGTTCTTC. This sequence joins TRBV5-1 and TRBJ2-1; 9 bases line up with TRBD1. This CDR3 is built from 15 residues. The ends lost 6 bases at V and 7 bases at J; junction bases unmatched: 11. Per the germline V gene, CDR1 is SGHRS and CDR2 is YFSETQ. The whole variable domain, remainder taken from reference TRBV5-1 and TRBJ2-1, is KAGVTQTPRYLIKTRGQQVTLSCSPISGHRSVSWYQQTPGQGLQFLFEYFSETQRNKGNFPGRFSGRQFSNSRSEMNVSTLELGDSALYLCASTDGTGQRNEQFFGPGTRLTVL.

This chain links TRBV9 with TRBJ2-3; 9 bases match TRBD2. This CDR3 is 16 amino acids long. The germline gives CDR1 SGDLS, CDR2 YYNGEE. V trimming: 0 bases; J trimming: 6 bases; junction bases outside the gene matches: 8. CDR3 amino acids: CASSVGLAGTGDTQYF. CDR3 coding DNA: TGTGCCAGCAGCGTAGGGCTAGCGGGGACCGGGGATACGCAGTATTTT.

V and J are TRBV7-9 and TRBJ2-1, with 9 positions matching TRBD1. The CDR3 has 16 residues. V was clipped by 5 bases and J by 6 bases; unmatched bases: 11. The germline gives CDR1 SEHNR, CDR2 FQNEAQ (reference sequence). CDR3: CASSPQTGGPSNEQFF. CDR3 bases: TGTGCCAGCAGCCCCCAGACAGGGGGGCCGTCCAATGAGCAGTTCTTC. The whole variable domain, remainder taken from reference TRBV7-9 and TRBJ2-1, is DTGVSQNPRHKITKRGQNVTFRCDPISEHNRLYWYRQTLGQGPEFLTYFQNEAQLEKSRLLSDRFSAERPKGSFSTLEIQRTEQGDSAMYLCASSPQTGGPSNEQFFGPGTRLTVL.

This clone came up a few times. The V call is TRBV7-2, the J call TRBJ2-3, with 10 bases that match TRBD2. Trimming cost V 4 bases and J 3 bases; bases outside gene matches: 10. The CDR3 is 17 amino acids. Germline V gene lookup returns CDR1 SGHTA and CDR2 FQGNSA. CDR3: CASSSPWLAGETDTQYF. The CDR3 bases are TGTGCCAGCAGCTCCCCCTGGCTAGCGGGGGAAACAGATACGCAGTATTTT.

This chain links TRBV25-1 with TRBJ1-4; possible D gene TRBD1, 6 bases. The V gene's germline CDR1 is MGHDK and CDR2 SYGVNS. Trimming removed 7 bases at V and 5 bases at J, with 17 bases between. The CDR3 sequence is 15 residues long. This CDR3 reads CASTLNGGGNEKLFF. The CDR3 DNA sequence: TGTGCCAGCACCCTGAATGGGGGCGGGAATGAAAAACTGTTTTTT.